The 4 T cell receptor beta chains in this list originate from one sample, sequenced in a study of T cell changes during pregnancy in multiple sclerosis. Sequenced by immunoSEQ multiplex PCR; TCRdb stores in-frame clones only, minus some. The data contain about 41,000 clones, 85% to 95% of them singletons. The specimen was CD8+ T cells from peripheral blood mononuclear cells, collected in the third trimester of pregnancy. The receptor source for this set is a female donor with multiple sclerosis, enrolled in a pregnancy study.

The chain uses TRBV28 and TRBJ1-1, with D perhaps matching TRBD1 (5 bases). V lost 8 bases and J 0 bases, leaving 13 bases between the germline ends. This CDR3 comprises 14 residues. Germline V gene sequence: CDR1 MDHEN, CDR2 SYDVKM. CDR3 DNA sequence: TGTGCCAGCGGTGGGGCGCTCGTGAACACTGAAGCTTTCTTT. It specifies CASGGALVNTEAFF.

The V call is TRBV7-9, the J call TRBJ1-2, with a tentative D call TRBD1 (6 bases). This CDR3 is built from 13 residues. The V gene's germline CDR1 is SEHNR and CDR2 FQNEAQ (reference sequence). The V and J ends lost 5 bases and 6 bases respectively, with 13 bases between them. The CDR3 loop reads CASSPGGPNGYTF. Written as DNA, the CDR3 is TGTGCCAGCAGCCCCGGGGGGCCAAATGGCTACACCTTC.

V usage is TRBV11-2 and J usage is TRBJ1-6; D perhaps matches TRBD1 (6 bases). The length of the CDR3 is 14 residues. The germline gives CDR1 SGHAT, CDR2 FQNNGV. The ends were cut back, 0 bases at V and 7 bases at J, with 7 bases in the middle. The CDR3 region has the DNA TGTGCCAGCAGCTTAGAACAGGGCAATTCACCCCTCCACTTT. This sequence encodes CASSLEQGNSPLHF.

The chain carries TRBV7-9 and TRBJ2-1; 8 bases align to TRBD2. From germline, CDR1 is SEHNR and CDR2 FQNEAQ (reference sequence). Trimming took 5 bases from V and 7 from J; bases not matched to a gene: 7. The CDR3 loop spans 14 amino acids. CDR3 loop: CASSTGTSVNEQFF. As DNA, the CDR3 is TGTGCCAGCAGCACCGGGACTAGTGTTAATGAGCAGTTCTTC.